The 5 T cell receptor beta chains below all came from one sample that was sequenced in a study of CXCR3-negative and CXCR3-positive naive CD8 T cells. Through 5' RACE with UMI labels, the TRB cDNA libraries were prepared. TCRdb re-analyzed the 5' RACE reads; it lists each CDR3 protein once, without DNA. The sample data list about 42,000 distinct CDR3 sequences. The material sequenced was naive CXCR3- CD8+ T cells from blood. Subset here: CD45RO-CCR7+CD27+CD95- naive CD8+ T cells lacking CXCR3 (TNR3-). These receptors came from a human donor in good health. Some clones in this sample may be carry-over from other donors' samples.

The chain couples TRBV20-1 to TRBJ1-5. The CDR3 has 15 amino acids. CDR1 DFQATT and CDR2 SNEGSKA come from the germline V gene (reference sequence). CDR3 sequence: CSARRRGTPNQPQHF.

The chain employs TRBV6-4 and TRBJ2-3; TCRdb outputs TRBD2, but without DNA this stays unchecked. Germline CDR1 is MRHNA and CDR2 is SNTAGT. The CDR3 contains 16 residues. This chain's CDR3 is CASSDSPGLSTDTQYF.

The chain is built from TRBV15 and TRBJ2-5. CDR1 is LNHNV, CDR2 YYDKDF, per germline (reference sequence). The CDR3 is made up of 14 amino acids. CDR3 protein: CATSGVSSPETQYF.

The chain uses TRBV14 and TRBJ2-1. The CDR3 sequence is 15 residues long. Per the germline V gene, CDR1 is SGHDN and CDR2 is FVKESK. The CDR3 loop reads CASSRKVGSWSEQFF.

This chain links TRBV20-1 with TRBJ2-7; the D call of TRBD1 rests on TCRdb alone, since no DNA is present to check it. Per the germline V gene, CDR1 is DFQATT and CDR2 is SNEGSKA (reference sequence). The CDR3 runs to 15 residues. This CDR3 reads CSARSGTASTYEQYF.